This T cell receptor (beta chain) emerged from a study of OX40 agonist ivuxolimab in advanced cancers. CDR1 and CDR2 from the germline V gene are MNHEY and SMNVEV (reference sequence). CDR3 length equals 15 residues. A word on this clone: Germline and junction disagree at one end, which may indicate a read error.

The protocol was immunoSEQ multiplex PCR, while the TCRdb copy is restricted to in-frame clones and leaves out a portion. Of over 55,000 clones in the sample, over 80% were seen once. This sequence originates from an adult with an advanced solid tumor such as melanoma, head and neck, liver or kidney cancer. The material sequenced was CD4+ or CD8+ T cells sorted from blood, taken in a trial of the OX40 agonist ivuxolimab. This chain joins TRBV27 and TRBJ2-2; weak D call: TRBD2 (5 bases). As DNA, the CDR3 is TGTGCCAGCAGTTTAAGCGGTCCGTTAAACCGGGGAGCTGTTTTT. It translates to CASSLSGPLNRGAVF.